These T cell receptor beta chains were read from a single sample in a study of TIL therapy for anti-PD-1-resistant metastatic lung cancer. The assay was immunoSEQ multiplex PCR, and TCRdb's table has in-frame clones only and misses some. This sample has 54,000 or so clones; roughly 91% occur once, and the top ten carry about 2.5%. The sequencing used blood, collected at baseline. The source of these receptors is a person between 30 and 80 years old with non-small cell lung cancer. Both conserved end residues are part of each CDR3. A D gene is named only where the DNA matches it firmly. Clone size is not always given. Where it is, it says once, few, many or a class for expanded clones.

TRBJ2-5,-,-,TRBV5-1,TGCGCCAGCAGCTTGGATTTCGAGACCCAGTACTTC,CASSLDFETQYF
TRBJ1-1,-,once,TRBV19,TGTGCCAGTGGCGTATACACTGAAGCTTTCTTT,CASGVYTEAFF
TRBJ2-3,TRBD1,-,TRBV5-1,TGCGCCAGCAGCTTGGGGCAGGGGGCGCGTGGCACAGATACGCAGTATTTT,CASSLGQGARGTDTQYF
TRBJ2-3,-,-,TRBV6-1,TGTGCCAGCAGTGAACTTCATCGGGGAGATACGCAGTATTTT,CASSELHRGDTQYF
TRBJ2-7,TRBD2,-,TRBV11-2,TGTGCCAGCAGGGTAGTGGGAGGGTTGCGGTACGAGCAGTACTTC,CASRVVGGLRYEQYF
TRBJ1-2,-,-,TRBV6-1,TGTGCCAGCAGTGAATTTGGGGCTACCTCCTATGGCTACACCTTC,CASSEFGATSYGYTF
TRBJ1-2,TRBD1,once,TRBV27,TGTGCCAGCAGTTCGGGACAGGACCTAGGTGTAAGCTACACCTTC,CASSSGQDLGVSYTF
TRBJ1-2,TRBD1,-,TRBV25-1,TGTGCCAGCAGTCCCCGCGGGACAGGGGTTAACTATGGCTACACCTTC,CASSPRGTGVNYGYTF
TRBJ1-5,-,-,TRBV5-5,TGTGCCAGCAGCGGCCACGCAGGGTTCAATCAGCCCCAGCATTTT,CASSGHAGFNQPQHF
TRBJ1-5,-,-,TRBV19,TGTGCCAGTAGTACCCTACAGGAAACTAGCAATCAGCCCCAGCATTTT,CASSTLQETSNQPQHF
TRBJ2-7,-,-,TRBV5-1,TGCGCCAGCGGAACCCCATCGGACTCCTCAATCTACGAGCAGTACTTC,CASGTPSDSSIYEQYF
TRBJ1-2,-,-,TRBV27,TGTGCCAGCAGTTTTTCCCAGACAGGCGGTTATGGCTACACCTTC,CASSFSQTGGYGYTF
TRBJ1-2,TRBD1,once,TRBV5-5,TGTGACTCTCAGGGGGGGCCTAAAGATGGCTACACCTTC,CDSQGGPKDGYTF
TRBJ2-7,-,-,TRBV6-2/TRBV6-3,TGTGCCAGCAGCCCAAGCGGGCCAAAAACCTACGAGCAGTACTTC,CASSPSGPKTYEQYF
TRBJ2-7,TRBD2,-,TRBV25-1,TGTGCCAGCAGTGAAGGTAGCGGGAGAAAAAGATCCCATTACGAGCAGTACTTC,CASSEGSGRKRSHYEQYF
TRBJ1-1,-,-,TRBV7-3,TGTGCCAGCAGCTTAAGTCAGGACACTGAAGCTTTCTTT,CASSLSQDTEAFF
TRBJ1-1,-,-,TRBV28,TGTGCCAGCATCACGATAGCGGCGCGGGACACTGAAGCTTTCTTT,CASITIAARDTEAFF
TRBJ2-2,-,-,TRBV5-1,TGCGCCAGCAGCCCGTCGGGGACGAACACCGGGGAGCTGTTTTTT,CASSPSGTNTGELFF
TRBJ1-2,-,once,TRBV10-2,TGCGCCAGCAGGGAAAACAGGGTACAGGGAGCAGGCTACACCTTC,CASRENRVQGAGYTF
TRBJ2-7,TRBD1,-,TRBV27,TGTGCCAGCACCTCCGGGACAGGTCCCTACGAGCAGTACTTC,CASTSGTGPYEQYF
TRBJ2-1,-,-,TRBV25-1,TGTGCCAGCAGTGGGGGGAATGAGCAGTTCTTC,CASSGGNEQFF
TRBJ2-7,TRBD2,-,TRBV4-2,TGTGCCAGCAGCCAAGATTCCCCTATGACTAGCGGGATTGGCTCCTACGAGCAGTACTTC,CASSQDSPMTSGIGSYEQYF
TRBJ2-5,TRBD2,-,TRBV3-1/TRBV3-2,TGTGCCAGCAGCCAAGCTACTAGCGGGAGGGGCGAGACCCAGTACTTC,CASSQATSGRGETQYF
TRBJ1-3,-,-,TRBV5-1,TGCGCCAGCAGTGCCGGAACGACCGGAAACACCATATATTTT,CASSAGTTGNTIYF
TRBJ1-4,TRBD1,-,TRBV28,TGTGCCAGCAGGCCGACAGGGGGTAGGGAAAAACTGTTTTTT,CASRPTGGREKLFF
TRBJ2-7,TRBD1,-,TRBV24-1,TGTGCCACCAGTGCTACCACAGGGGGATTTTACGAGCAGTACTTC,CATSATTGGFYEQYF
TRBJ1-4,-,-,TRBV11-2,TGTGCCAGCAGCCCCCGAAGAAACGACAGATATGGCAGTGAAAAACTGTTTTTT,CASSPRRNDRYGSEKLFF
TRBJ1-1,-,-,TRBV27,TGTGCCAGCAGTTTAGGGTGGGGGAACACTGAAGCTTTCTTT,CASSLGWGNTEAFF
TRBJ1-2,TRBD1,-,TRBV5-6,TGTGCCAGCAGCCTAAACTACAGGGGGACCTATGGCTACACCTTC,CASSLNYRGTYGYTF
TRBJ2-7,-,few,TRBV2,TGTGCCAGCAGTGTTCCCTACGAGCAGTACTTC,CASSVPYEQYF
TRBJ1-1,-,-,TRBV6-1,TGTGCCAGCAGTGAAGCCCGACTGGAATTGGATGCTTTCTTT,CASSEARLELDAFF
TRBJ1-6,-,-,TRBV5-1,TGCGCCAGCAGCTTGGGATATAGCGATTCACCCCTCCACTTT,CASSLGYSDSPLHF
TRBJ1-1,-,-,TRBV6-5,TGTGCCAGCAGTTCCGCTCGGACAGACAACACTGAAGCTTTCTTT,CASSSARTDNTEAFF
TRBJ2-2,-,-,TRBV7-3,TGTGCCAGCAGCACTACGAACACCGGGGAGCTGTTTTTT,CASSTTNTGELFF
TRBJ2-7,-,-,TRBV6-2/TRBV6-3,TGTGCCAGCAGTTACTCAATCGGGGGATACGAGCAGTACTTC,CASSYSIGGYEQYF
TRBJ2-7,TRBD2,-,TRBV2,TGTGCCAGCTGTGCCGGGGGGAGGGCCTCCAACGAGCAGTACTTC,CASCAGGRASNEQYF
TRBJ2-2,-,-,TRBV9,TGTGCCAGCCCGCCTTGGGGGGTCACCGGGGAGCTGTTTTTT,CASPPWGVTGELFF
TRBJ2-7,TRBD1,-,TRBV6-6,TGTGCCAGCAGTTACCGCCAGGGGGTACACGAGCAGTACTTC,CASSYRQGVHEQYF
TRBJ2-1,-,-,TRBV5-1,TGCGCCAGCAGCTTGTCGTCGGGTCAGTTCTTC,CASSLSSGQFF
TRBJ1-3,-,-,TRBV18,TGTGCCAGCTCACCACAAGTTGGACCCATGGGCACCATATATTTT,CASSPQVGPMGTIYF
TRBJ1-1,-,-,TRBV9,TGTGCCAGCATGCACGGACTTAATAACCCCACTGAAGCTTTCTTT,CASMHGLNNPTEAFF
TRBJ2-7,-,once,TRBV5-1,TGCGCCAGCAGCTCCAACAGGGGGGGGTACGAGCAGTACTTC,CASSSNRGGYEQYF
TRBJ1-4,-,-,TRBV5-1,TGCGCCAGCAGCTTGGCGGGGCGTGGGGATAATGAAAAACTGTTTTTT,CASSLAGRGDNEKLFF
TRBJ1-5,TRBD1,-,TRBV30,TGTGCCTGGAGTGTAGGGACAGGCAATCAGCCCCAGCATTTT,CAWSVGTGNQPQHF
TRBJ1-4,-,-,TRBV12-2,TGTGCAAGTCGCTCCGAGGGGGGACAGACTAATGAAAAACTGTTTTTT,CASRSEGGQTNEKLFF
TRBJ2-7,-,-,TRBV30,TGTGCCTGGAGTGAAGATTACGAGCAGTACTTC,CAWSEDYEQYF